This entry lists 17 T cell receptor beta chains sequenced from one sample in a study of shared clonotypes between healthy human individuals. Produced via immunoSEQ multiplex PCR; TCRdb's table is partial and in-frame only. This table holds millions of clones, 90% to 95% found once. Material for sequencing was naive CD4+ T cells sorted from blood. Subset given: CD45RA+ positively selected. Every receptor here comes from a man aged 18 to 30 in good health.

The genes are TRBV9 and TRBJ1-6; D unclear. V was cut by 0 bases and J by 8 bases, with 12 bases left in between. Germline CDR1 SGDLS, CDR2 YYNGEE. This CDR3 contains 15 residues. CDR3 in amino acids: CASSVGIIPDSPLHF. The CDR3 DNA follows: TGTGCCAGCAGCGTAGGGATAATCCCAGATTCACCCCTCCACTTT.

The rearrangement uses TRBV5-1 and TRBJ2-3; D could derive from TRBD1 or TRBD2 (6 bases each). Germline V lookup: CDR1 SGHRS, CDR2 YFSETQ. V gave up 4 bases and J gave up 5 bases, with 20 bases separating them. The CDR3 is 16 residues long. The CDR3 sequence: CASSTAGRGLIDTQYF. DNA for the CDR3: TGCGCCAGCAGCACGGCGGGCCGGGGGCTGATAGATACGCAGTATTTT.

The chain combines TRBV6-5 with TRBJ2-7; D gene uncertain. V lost 7 bases and J 1 base, leaving 8 bases between the germline ends. The CDR3 contains 12 residues. Germline CDR1 is MNHEY and CDR2 is SVGAGI. CDR3: CASTWNSYEQYF. The DNA for the CDR3 is TGTGCCAGCACTTGGAATTCCTACGAGCAGTACTTC.

V and J are TRBV5-5 and TRBJ2-1; 7 bases are a match to TRBD2. This CDR3 is built from 15 residues. V trimming: 6 bases; J trimming: 5 bases; junction bases outside the gene matches: 11. Germline lookup yields CDR1 SGHKS and CDR2 YYEKEE (reference sequence). DNA for the CDR3: TGTGCCAGCACCAGGTCAGCGGGGACGAACAATGAGCAGTTCTTC. This codes for CASTRSAGTNNEQFF.

The genes are TRBV19 and TRBJ2-7; a weak D match, TRBD2 (5 bases). Germline-derived CDR1 and CDR2 are LNHDA and SQIVND (reference sequence). This CDR3 is 14 amino acids long. V was cut by 7 bases and J by 2 bases, with 15 bases left in between. CDR3: CASTPPGSTYEQYF. CDR3 in DNA: TGTGCCAGTACCCCTCCGGGGTCAACCTACGAGCAGTACTTC.

The J gene is TRBJ1-3, the V gene TRBV30; tentatively, D is TRBD1 (6 bases). V lost 0 bases and J 1 base, leaving 16 bases between the germline ends. The germline V gene encodes CDR1 GTSNPN and CDR2 SVGIG (reference sequence). The CDR3 runs to 17 residues. CDR3 amino acids: CAWSVRGWGESGNTIYF. The CDR3 DNA follows: TGTGCCTGGAGTGTCAGGGGTTGGGGGGAATCTGGAAACACCATATATTTT.

The chain carries TRBV5-4 and TRBJ2-1; D remains unclear. Trimming shortened V by 0 bases and J by 15 bases, and 13 bases separated the two germline ends. The CDR3 runs to 12 residues. Germline V CDR1 and CDR2: SGHNT, YYREEE (reference sequence). The CDR3 DNA is TGTGCCAGCAGCTTGGGGCTCCGACTTCCGTTCTTC. The encoded protein is CASSLGLRLPFF.

This clone was seen more than once but under ten times. The chain joins TRBV10-3 to TRBJ1-2, with a tentative D call TRBD1 (6 bases). Germline lookup yields CDR1 ENHRY and CDR2 SYGVKD. V was shortened by 3 bases and J by 1 base, with 9 bases between the two germline ends. The CDR3 covers 14 residues. CDR3 nucleotide sequence: TGTGCCATCAGTGACCAGGGGAATAACTATGGCTACACCTTC. Protein sequence: CAISDQGNNYGYTF.

This chain links TRBV5-1 with TRBJ1-4, with 8 positions matching TRBD1. The CDR3 has 15 amino acids. Germline V gives CDR1 SGHRS, CDR2 YFSETQ. V lost 5 bases, J lost 6 bases, and 9 bases stayed unmatched. CDR3 amino acids: CASSLATGGYEKLFF. The CDR3 coding sequence is TGCGCCAGCAGTCTCGCCACAGGGGGATATGAAAAACTGTTTTTT. The entire variable domain, with the rest obtained from reference TRBV5-1 and TRBJ1-4, is as follows: KAGVTQTPRYLIKTRGQQVTLSCSPISGHRSVSWYQQTPGQGLQFLFEYFSETQRNKGNFPGRFSGRQFSNSRSEMNVSTLELGDSALYLCASSLATGGYEKLFFGSGTQLSVL.

J is TRBJ1-5 and V is TRBV21-1; the table gives TRBD1 as D, unverified against the DNA. TRBV21-1 is recorded as a pseudogene. The length of the CDR3 is 14 residues. The CDR3 loop reads CASSKGRVNQPQHF. The DNA for the CDR3 is TGTGCCAGCAGCAAGGGCAGGGTCAATCAGCCCCAGCATTTT.

V gene TRBV10-1 combines with J gene TRBJ2-1; tentatively, D is TRBD1 or TRBD2 (5 bases each). Germline loops: CDR1 WNHNN, CDR2 SYGVQD (reference sequence). V was pared by 4 bases and J by 0 bases, with 10 bases between. This CDR3 has 15 residues. The CDR3 DNA reads as TGCGCCAGCAGTGGATCGGGACGCTCCTACAATGAGCAGTTCTTC. This codes for CASSGSGRSYNEQFF.

This clone was recorded once. The rearrangement links TRBV2 to TRBJ1-4; D is unclear. Germline-derived CDR1 and CDR2 are SNHLY and FYNNEI. V was cut by 5 bases and J by 5 bases, with 9 bases left in between. The CDR3 is 13 residues long. CDR3 region: CASSLSRNEKLFF. For the CDR3, the DNA is TGTGCCAGCAGTCTCTCACGGAATGAAAAACTGTTTTTT.

This clone was recorded once. Other DNA sequences within the sample encode an identical CDR3. CDR3 DNA: TGTGCCAGCAGCTTGAACAGCTACAATGAGCAGTTCTTC. This codes for CASSLNSYNEQFF. The V and J genes are TRBV7-9 and TRBJ2-1; D remains ambiguous. Germline V gene sequence: CDR1 SEHNR, CDR2 FQNEAQ (reference sequence). The CDR3 consists of 13 residues. V was pared by 3 bases and J by 3 bases, with 6 bases between. Full variable domain (outside the CDR3, taken from reference TRBV7-9 and TRBJ2-1): DTGVSQNPRHKITKRGQNVTFRCDPISEHNRLYWYRQTLGQGPEFLTYFQNEAQLEKSRLLSDRFSAERPKGSFSTLEIQRTEQGDSAMYLCASSLNSYNEQFFGPGTRLTVL.

The CDR3 loop is CAPSRVNQPQHF. CDR3 in DNA: TGTGCCCCATCTAGGGTGAATCAGCCCCAGCATTTT. The rearrangement links TRBV30 to TRBJ1-5; D is uncertain. CDR3 length equals 12 residues. Trimming stripped 8 bases from V and 4 bases from J, with 12 bases between. Germline V gene data show CDR1 as GTSNPN and CDR2 as SVGIG (reference sequence). The full variable domain, in which reference TRBV30 and TRBJ1-5 provide the parts outside the CDR3, is SQTIHQWPATLVQPVGSPLSLECTVEGTSNPNLYWYRQAAGRGLQLLFYSVGIGQISSEVPQNLSASRPQDRQFILSSKKLLLSDSGFYLCAPSRVNQPQHFGDGTRLSIL.

The CDR3 DNA reads as TGTGCCAGCAGCGTAGCGGGAGGGTCTGAGCAGTTCTTC. Amino acids: CASSVAGGSEQFF. The chain recombines TRBV9 with TRBJ2-1, with 8 bases lining up with TRBD2. J lost 9 bases, V lost 0 bases, and 2 bases had no gene match. The germline gives CDR1 SGDLS, CDR2 YYNGEE. The CDR3 runs 13 residues.

This clone appeared a few times. V is TRBV19 and J is TRBJ1-5; TRBD1 matches 7 bases. After removal of 7 bases from V and 1 base from J, the junction contained 4 bases not matched to a gene. This CDR3 spans 14 amino acids. Per the germline V gene, CDR1 is LNHDA and CDR2 is SQIVND (reference sequence). CDR3 amino acids: CASTQQGSNQPQHF. The CDR3 nucleotides are TGTGCCAGTACCCAACAGGGGAGCAATCAGCCCCAGCATTTT.

Worth noting for this clone: This specimen includes other DNA sequences encoding the same CDR3. The chain has TRBV30 and TRBJ2-7; D perhaps matches TRBD1 (5 bases). V was clipped by 0 bases and J by 3 bases, with 6 bases between them. Germline V lookup: CDR1 GTSNPN, CDR2 SVGIG (reference sequence). This CDR3 spans 12 amino acids. The CDR3 spells CAWSVTDYEQYF. In DNA, the CDR3 is TGTGCCTGGAGTGTGACAGACTACGAGCAGTACTTC. Complete variable domain (other parts from reference TRBV30 and TRBJ2-7): SQTIHQWPATLVQPVGSPLSLECTVEGTSNPNLYWYRQAAGRGLQLLFYSVGIGQISSEVPQNLSASRPQDRQFILSSKKLLLSDSGFYLCAWSVTDYEQYFGPGTRLTVT.